Listed below are T cell receptor beta chains from one sample, sequenced in a study of shared clonotypes between healthy human individuals. Sequencing was performed with immunoSEQ multiplex PCR; in TCRdb, only in-frame clones are kept and a portion is missing. The table shows about 2,100,000 clones, with just over 90% occurring only once. The sequencing sample was made of naive CD8+ T cells from PBMCs. The receptors were sampled from a man aged 18 to 29 in good health. Some clones in this sample may be carry-over from other donors' samples. CDR3s include the opening cysteine and the closing phenylalanine or tryptophan.

V gene: TRBV15; CDR3 protein: CATSPAENTGELFF
V gene: TRBV13; CDR3 protein: CASSLGAEYEQYF
V gene: TRBV10-3; CDR3 protein: CAISEGREGLGNEQFF
V gene: TRBV19; CDR3 protein: CASSIDTRGQGTQYF
V gene: TRBV19; CDR3 protein: CASSSGRIYNEQFF
V gene: TRBV11-2; CDR3 protein: CASSLDRTGGGTEAFF
V gene: TRBV28; CDR3 protein: CASRAQGMREQYF
V gene: TRBV5-1; CDR3 protein: CASSSTGDYGYTF
V gene: TRBV6-1; CDR3 protein: CASSELPGAYEQYF
V gene: TRBV5-6; CDR3 protein: CASSSVAESSYNEQFF
V gene: TRBV6-6; CDR3 protein: CASSSSGTGYNEQFF
V gene: TRBV19; CDR3 protein: CASSIWLAGDTGELFF
V gene: TRBV2; CDR3 protein: CASSEGYPDTIYF
V gene: TRBV15; CDR3 protein: CATSRRASNQPQHF
V gene: TRBV27; CDR3 protein: CASSTPSNYEQYF
V gene: TRBV7-9; CDR3 protein: CASSATGVQEAFF
V gene: TRBV2; CDR3 protein: CASSEPRTGGYEQYF
V gene: TRBV9; CDR3 protein: CASSAQIRAEAFF
V gene: TRBV4-2; CDR3 protein: CASSTGGQGETQYF
V gene: TRBV2; CDR3 protein: CASSEVGSPLKGKQYF
V gene: TRBV10-3; CDR3 protein: CAISDRGQETQYF
V gene: TRBV9; CDR3 protein: CASSVESLNTEAFF
V gene: TRBV5-1; CDR3 protein: CASSLFGSSKNIQYF
V gene: TRBV14; CDR3 protein: CASSTAWTTNEKLFF
V gene: TRBV9; CDR3 protein: CASSPDFLAKNIQYF
V gene: TRBV11-3; CDR3 protein: CASSLDRSGDMNTEAFF
V gene: TRBV4-3; CDR3 protein: CASSQDLRTQETQYF
V gene: TRBV11-2; CDR3 protein: CASSLVFRDPNTQYF
V gene: TRBV10-2; CDR3 protein: CASSATGADTQYF
V gene: TRBV19; CDR3 protein: CASSTGGGTEAFF
V gene: TRBV28; CDR3 protein: CASSLFVFQPQHF
V gene: TRBV4-1; CDR3 protein: CASSQGIAITYEQYF
V gene: TRBV6-5; CDR3 protein: CASSPAYGTEAFF
V gene: TRBV7-8; CDR3 protein: CASSLGQSMFF
V gene: TRBV27; CDR3 protein: CASSLVGPLGAFYGYTF
V gene: TRBV18; CDR3 protein: CASSPGRRYEQYF
V gene: TRBV28; CDR3 protein: CASTPQGRVTDTQYF
V gene: TRBV19; CDR3 protein: CASSFGTGSYEQYF
V gene: TRBV10-3; CDR3 protein: CAISESPGAREAFF
V gene: TRBV5-6; CDR3 protein: CASSQNRQGLIYGYTF
V gene: TRBV28; CDR3 protein: CASSFGRNYGYTF
V gene: TRBV19; CDR3 protein: CASSTQGALYEQYF
V gene: TRBV9; CDR3 protein: CASSLGTSPDTQYF
V gene: TRBV4-1; CDR3 protein: CASSRQGPYYSNQPQHF
V gene: TRBV28; CDR3 protein: CASSSPLARGYTF